What follows are 30 T cell receptor beta chains derived from one specimen sequenced in a study of cytomegalovirus exposure and HLA in healthy donors. PCR involved 60 Vbeta and 13 Jbeta primers. Sequenced by immunoSEQ multiplex PCR; TCRdb stores in-frame clones only, minus some. The data hold approximately 110,000 clones, with less than 90% observed a single time. The sequencing sample was made of PBMCs. These TCRs come from a man between 45 and 60 years old in good health and CMV-seronegative.

This clone has just a few counts. The V call is TRBV7-2, the J call TRBJ2-1, with 10 positions matching TRBD2. V lost 5 bases and J lost 8; bases outside the gene matches: 9. Germline values: CDR1 SGHTA, CDR2 FQGNSA. CDR3 size: 15 residues. In DNA form, the CDR3 reads TGTGCCAGCAGCATAACCGGGACTAGCGAGGATGAGCAGTTCTTC. Its protein is CASSITGTSEDEQFF.

J is TRBJ2-1 and V is TRBV7-8; 10 nucleotides line up with TRBD2. The ends lost 2 bases at V and 7 bases at J; junction bases unmatched: 11. Germline V lookup: CDR1 SGHVS, CDR2 FQNEAQ. This CDR3 spans 17 amino acids. The DNA for the CDR3 is TGTGCCAGCAGCTTAACGGGCGCGCTAGCGGGAGCAAATGAGCAGTTCTTC. This translates into CASSLTGALAGANEQFF.

V is TRBV28 and J is TRBJ2-2, with 11 bases that match TRBD1. J gave up 6 bases and V 9 bases, and 3 bases lay outside the gene matches. Per the germline V gene, CDR1 is MDHEN and CDR2 is SYDVKM. The CDR3 runs 13 residues. The CDR3: CASRDRGSGELFF. For the CDR3, the DNA is TGTGCCAGTCGGGACAGGGGGTCCGGGGAGCTGTTTTTT. Based on the CDR3 plus reference TRBV28 and TRBJ2-2, the full variable domain is DVKVTQSSRYLVKRTGEKVFLECVQDMDHENMFWYRQDPGLGLRLIYFSYDVKMKEKGDIPEGYSVSREKKERFSLILESASTNQTSMYLCASRDRGSGELFFGEGSRLTVL.

The chain uses TRBV10-3 and TRBJ1-5, with 10 bases matching TRBD1. Germline CDR1 is ENHRY and CDR2 is SYGVKD. The CDR3 sequence is 15 residues long. V trimming: 4 bases; J trimming: 8 bases; junction bases outside the gene matches: 8. The CDR3 loop is CAISARTGGEEPQHF. The CDR3 DNA reads TGTGCCATCAGTGCCCGGACAGGGGGAGAGGAGCCCCAGCATTTT.

This chain links TRBV27 with TRBJ2-7, with 11 bases aligning to TRBD2. Trimming cost V 7 bases and J 0 bases; bases outside gene matches: 11. The CDR3 has 17 amino acids. CDR1 and CDR2 from the germline V gene are MNHEY and SMNVEV (reference sequence). CDR3: CASTPGTSGANSYEQYF. CDR3 sequence (DNA): TGTGCCAGCACCCCGGGGACTAGCGGCGCCAACTCCTACGAGCAGTACTTC.

The rearrangement uses TRBV29-1 and TRBJ2-2; 8 bases line up with TRBD1. This CDR3 region has 14 residues. Looked up from germline, CDR1 is SQVTM and CDR2 is ANQGSEA. J lost 1 base, V lost 6 bases, and 4 bases had no gene match. CDR3 bases: TGCAGCGTCCGGACAGGGCTGAACACCGGGGAGCTGTTTTTT. It is translated as CSVRTGLNTGELFF.

CDR3 loop: CASRPPHRANEQFF. CDR3 bases: TGTGCCAGCCGGCCTCCCCACAGGGCTAATGAGCAGTTCTTC. The V and J genes are TRBV7-2 and TRBJ2-1, with a weak D call TRBD1 (6 bases). The CDR3 has 14 amino acids. Germline CDR1 is SGHTA and CDR2 is FQGNSA. The V end lost 8 bases, the J end lost 7 bases, and 18 bases lay between the germline ends.

The rearrangement uses TRBV2 and TRBJ1-5; tentative D call: TRBD1 (6 bases). The germline V and J ends were trimmed by 6 bases and 2 bases, with 14 bases remaining between them. Germline values: CDR1 SNHLY, CDR2 FYNNEI. The CDR3 has 15 amino acids. CDR3 loop: CASRGQSRGNQPQHF. DNA for the CDR3: TGTGCCAGCAGAGGACAGTCTAGAGGCAATCAGCCCCAGCATTTT.

This chain links TRBV28 with TRBJ2-5, with unresolved D. Trimming stripped 11 bases from V and 4 bases from J, with 11 bases between. CDR1 is MDHEN, CDR2 SYDVKM, per germline. This CDR3 is 11 amino acids long. CDR3 in amino acids: CAGYHTETQYF. The CDR3 nucleotides are TGTGCCGGTTATCACACAGAGACCCAGTACTTC.

The sample holds a few counts of this clone. J is TRBJ1-5 and V is TRBV7-8; TRBD1 aligns across 8 bases. Germline trimming cut 3 bases from V and 2 bases from J; bases unmatched to any gene: 6. CDR3 size: 16 residues. The V gene's germline CDR1 is SGHVS and CDR2 FQNEAQ. The CDR3 coding sequence is TGTGCCAGCAGCTTCGGACAGGGCTCGGGCAATCAGCCCCAGCATTTT. It is translated as CASSFGQGSGNQPQHF.

CDR3 bases: TGTGCCAGCAGAAACCGACAGGGGAACACCGGGGAGCTGTTTTTT. This translates into CASRNRQGNTGELFF. V gene TRBV6-1 combines with J gene TRBJ2-2, with 7 bases matching TRBD1. With 6 bases clipped from V and 1 base from J, the junction kept 5 bases outside the gene matches. The CDR3 runs 15 residues. Germline loops: CDR1 MNHNS, CDR2 SASEGT.

V is TRBV2 and J is TRBJ2-1; 11 bases are a match to TRBD2. The V segment lost 8 bases and the J segment 0 bases; nucleotides outside the gene matches: 9. Germline CDR1 and CDR2: SNHLY and FYNNEI. This CDR3 has 17 amino acids. The chain's CDR3 is CASCYSGLADSYNEQFF. The CDR3 DNA reads TGTGCCAGCTGTTACTCGGGACTAGCGGACTCCTACAATGAGCAGTTCTTC.

The chain employs TRBV28 and TRBJ1-6, with D possibly being TRBD1 (6 bases). The CDR3 has 14 amino acids. The V end lost 6 bases, the J end lost 7 bases, and 13 bases lay between the germline ends. Germline CDR1 and CDR2: MDHEN and SYDVKM. The CDR3 protein is CASRSPGTNSPLHF. CDR3 DNA: TGTGCCAGCAGATCGCCAGGGACAAATTCACCCCTCCACTTT.

This clone has just a few counts. The chain has TRBV11-2 and TRBJ2-7, with D hard to call. Germline-derived CDR1 and CDR2 are SGHAT and FQNNGV. This CDR3 spans 16 amino acids. V lost 0 bases and J 0 bases, leaving 12 bases between the germline ends. CDR3 nucleotides: TGTGCCAGCAGCTTAGAGGTCGGTCCGAGCTCCTACGAGCAGTACTTC. This encodes CASSLEVGPSSYEQYF.

The chain has TRBV11-2 and TRBJ1-1; tentatively, D is TRBD1 (6 bases). V lost 6 bases, J lost 2 bases, and 16 bases lay in between. CDR3 length: 15 amino acids. From germline, CDR1 is SGHAT and CDR2 FQNNGV. The CDR3 reads CASRSTGSQNTEAFF. The CDR3 DNA reads TGTGCCAGCAGGTCAACAGGGTCCCAAAACACTGAAGCTTTCTTT.

This clone was picked up a small number of times. The V call is TRBV7-2, the J call TRBJ1-4; 10 nucleotides match TRBD1. CDR3 size: 13 residues. Germline assignment: CDR1 SGHTA and CDR2 FQGNSA. V was pared by 5 bases and J by 7 bases, with 1 base of the junction left unmatched. DNA of the CDR3: TGTGCCAGCAGCCGGGACAGGGGTGAAAAACTGTTTTTT. Protein sequence: CASSRDRGEKLFF.

For the CDR3, the DNA is TGTGCCAGCAGGGACAGGGGGCGCACCGGGGAGCTGTTTTTT. Translation: CASRDRGRTGELFF. V gene TRBV6-1 combines with J gene TRBJ2-2; 11 bases line up with TRBD1. Germline V gene sequence: CDR1 MNHNS, CDR2 SASEGT. The V segment lost 6 bases and the J segment 4 bases; nucleotides outside the gene matches: 1. The CDR3 sequence is 14 residues long.

This clone was seen just once. The chain links TRBV7-9 to TRBJ2-3; TRBD2 agrees at 7 bases. This CDR3 comprises 14 residues. Germline V gene lookup returns CDR1 SEHNR and CDR2 FQNEAQ (reference sequence). Trimming removed 5 bases from V and 5 bases from J; junction bases left unmatched: 7. The CDR3: CASSPQREGDTQYF. The CDR3, as DNA: TGTGCCAGCAGCCCCCAGCGGGAAGGAGATACGCAGTATTTT.

This sequence joins TRBV19 and TRBJ1-3; D remains unclear. V was shortened by 3 bases and J by 4 bases, with 7 bases between the two germline ends. This CDR3 has 13 residues. Germline values: CDR1 LNHDA, CDR2 SQIVND (reference sequence). Here the CDR3 reads CASSISQGNTIYF. For the CDR3, the DNA is TGTGCCAGTAGTATTTCACAAGGAAACACCATATATTTT.

The V call is TRBV9, the J call TRBJ1-6; no clear D gene. CDR3 length: 12 residues. Germline V gene data show CDR1 as SGDLS and CDR2 as YYNGEE. V lost 2 bases and J lost 11, with 8 bases in between. The CDR3 protein is CASSVGSPPLHF. The CDR3, as DNA: TGTGCCAGCAGCGTCGGGTCCCCACCCCTCCACTTT.

The chain uses TRBV6-5 and TRBJ2-7; perhaps TRBD1 as D (6 bases). Germline V gene sequence: CDR1 MNHEY, CDR2 SVGAGI. V was clipped by 5 bases and J by 1 base, with 12 bases between them. This CDR3 has 14 amino acids. The CDR3 sequence is CASSPRGASYEQYF. The CDR3 DNA is TGTGCCAGCAGTCCCAGGGGCGCGTCCTACGAGCAGTACTTC.

This clone was detected a few times. The chain couples TRBV9 to TRBJ2-1; TRBD1 might be the D (6 bases). Germline CDR1 SGDLS, CDR2 YYNGEE. The CDR3 has 12 residues. Between the trimmed V and J ends, which lost 3 bases and 7 bases, there was a span of 8 bases. This chain's CDR3 is CASSAQGNEQFF. DNA of the CDR3: TGTGCCAGCAGCGCGCAGGGGAATGAGCAGTTCTTC.

The chain links TRBV6-5 to TRBJ1-1, with D possibly TRBD1 on 5 matching bases. Trimming cost V 5 bases and J 1 base, with 14 bases left between them. Germline lookup yields CDR1 MNHEY and CDR2 SVGAGI. The CDR3 extends over 15 amino acids. Here the CDR3 DNA reads TGTGCCAGCAGTGGCTACAGGAGACCGAACACTGAAGCTTTCTTT. This sequence encodes CASSGYRRPNTEAFF.

This clone was found once. The gene calls are TRBV7-2 and TRBJ2-1; 11 positions match TRBD2. CDR3 size: 17 residues. Germline CDR1 is SGHTA and CDR2 is FQGNSA. The junction had 4 bases not matched to a gene; V was cut back by 1 base and J by 2 bases. CDR3 residues: CASSLVVSGGAYNEQFF. The CDR3 DNA reads TGTGCCAGCAGCTTAGTAGTTAGCGGGGGGGCCTACAATGAGCAGTTCTTC.

This clone has only one observation. The CDR3 loop reads CASSLNRTTDTQYF. DNA of the CDR3: TGTGCCAGCAGCTTAAACAGAACTACAGATACGCAGTATTTT. V is TRBV7-3 and J is TRBJ2-3, with D uncertain. The CDR3 extends over 14 amino acids. Germline V lookup: CDR1 SGHTA, CDR2 FQGTGA. The V gene lost 1 base and the J gene lost 3 bases, with 8 bases spanning the gap.

This chain uses TRBV5-6 with TRBJ1-5, with D unclear. Germline values: CDR1 SGHDT, CDR2 YYEEEE. V was clipped by 1 base and J by 4 bases, with 18 bases between them. The CDR3 extends over 17 amino acids. CDR3 sequence (DNA): TGTGCCAGCAGCTTGTGGATAGAGAGGCTCATAAATCAGCCCCAGCATTTT. Translated: CASSLWIERLINQPQHF.

The V gene is TRBV6-5, the J gene TRBJ1-6, with a possible D match to TRBD1 (6 bases). In germline, CDR1 is MNHEY, CDR2 SVGAGI. The CDR3 is 15 residues long. V was pared by 1 base and J by 5 bases, with 9 bases between. Here the CDR3 reads CASSYLGQHNSPLHF. The CDR3 DNA is TGTGCCAGCAGTTACTTAGGACAGCATAATTCACCCCTCCACTTT.

The chain has TRBV7-6 and TRBJ1-4, with D hard to call. Germline V gene sequence: CDR1 SGHVS, CDR2 FNYEAQ. The CDR3 has 14 amino acids. V lost 5 bases to trimming and J lost 3 bases, with 10 bases between them. The CDR3 spells CASSATGANEKLFF. In nucleotides, the CDR3 is TGTGCCAGCAGCGCGACGGGAGCTAATGAAAAACTGTTTTTT. Full variable domain (outside the CDR3, taken from reference TRBV7-6 and TRBJ1-4): GAGVSQSPRYKVTKRGQDVALRCDPISGHVSLYWYRQALGQGPEFLTYFNYEAQQDKSGLPNDRFSAERPEGSISTLTIQRTEQRDSAMYRCASSATGANEKLFFGSGTQLSVL.

The V and J genes are TRBV12-5 and TRBJ2-3; D perhaps matches TRBD1 (6 bases). Germline V lookup: CDR1 LGHNT, CDR2 FRNRAP. The V end lost 8 bases, the J end lost 3 bases, and 15 bases lay between the germline ends. This CDR3 is 14 amino acids long. DNA of the CDR3: TGTGCTAGTTCCCTGGACAGCGGAACAGATACGCAGTATTTT. Protein product: CASSLDSGTDTQYF.

The CDR3 region is CASSPQTSGSLAKNIQYF. CDR3 nucleotides: TGTGCCAGCTCACCACAGACTAGCGGGAGCTTGGCCAAAAACATTCAGTACTTC. The chain joins TRBV18 to TRBJ2-4, with 12 bases matching TRBD2. Trimming cost V 1 base and J 1 base; bases outside gene matches: 5. The CDR3 consists of 18 residues. Per germline, CDR1 KGHSH and CDR2 LQKENI.